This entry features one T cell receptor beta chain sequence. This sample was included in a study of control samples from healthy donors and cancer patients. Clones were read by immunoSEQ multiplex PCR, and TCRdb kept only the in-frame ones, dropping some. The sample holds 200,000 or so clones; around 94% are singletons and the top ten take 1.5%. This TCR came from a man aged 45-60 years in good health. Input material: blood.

The CDR3 sequence: CASSLGDRPGPQHF. DNA for the CDR3: TGCGCCAGCAGCTTGGGGGACAGGCCCGGTCCCCAGCATTTT. V and J are TRBV5-1 and TRBJ1-5, with 8 positions matching TRBD1. The germline V gene has CDR1 SGHRS and CDR2 YFSETQ. V lost 0 bases to trimming and J lost 10 bases; unmatched junction nucleotides: 6. The length of the CDR3 is 14 residues.